This entry is about one TCR beta chain. Participants' reported clinical history set cohort assignment. This sample is part of a study of blood T cell repertoires in COVID-19. The trim removed 2 bases at V and 6 bases at J, leaving 4 bases unmatched. Germline V lookup: CDR1 KGHSH, CDR2 LQKENI. The CDR3 is 14 residues long. Assay used: immunoSEQ multiplex PCR; TCRdb lists only in-frame clones, some missing. The profile shows about 260,000 clones, 85% to 90% of them singletons. Material for sequencing was PBMCs or T cells enriched from blood (not recorded which). The sequence derives from a woman aged 25 to 39 with acute COVID-19. The chain is built from TRBV18 and TRBJ2-1; TRBD2 matches 7 bases. The CDR3 region has the DNA TGTGCCAGCTCACCAGCTAGCGGAATCAATGAGCAGTTCTTC. This codes for CASSPASGINEQFF.